This TCR beta chain comes out of a study of type 1 regulatory T cells. Study-wide findings and caveats: Type 1 regulatory T cells had a more restricted TCR repertoire than non-type 1 regulatory T cells.

Trimming cost V 6 bases and J 4 bases, with 15 bases left between them. There are 15 residues in the CDR3. This clonotype was detected only a few times. Antigen unknown. TCRdb reprocessed the reads via MiXCR and lists one record per CDR3 protein. The sample holds under 75,000 distinct CDR3 sequences, roughly 20% seen once. V usage is TRBV12-3 or TRBV12-4 and J usage is TRBJ1-4; the D gene is possibly TRBD1 (5 bases). The sequence came from a human donor in good health. The source material was cultured type 1 regulatory T (Tr1) cells, either the whole culture or a sorted fraction (not recorded which). The CDR3 DNA is TGTGCCAGCAGGCGTCGACAGAAAATTAATGAAAAACTGTTTTTT. This encodes CASRRRQKINEKLFF.